This TCR beta chain was observed in a study of blood T cell repertoires in COVID-19. Per the germline V gene, CDR1 is MNHEY and CDR2 is SMNVEV (reference sequence). V lost 5 bases and J lost 0, with 21 bases in between. This CDR3 comprises 18 residues. This table comes from immunoSEQ multiplex PCR, and its TCRdb copy is limited to in-frame clones, with some not included. The sample contains approximately 200,000 clones, roughly 84% of which appear only once. The rearrangement joins TRBV27 to TRBJ2-3, with D possibly TRBD2 on 5 matching bases. The sample comprised PBMCs or T cells enriched from blood (not recorded which). The sequence was obtained from a woman in her thirties who had recovered from COVID-19. The CDR3 region is CASSPQPSGFTSTDTQYF. For the CDR3, the DNA is TGTGCCAGCAGTCCACAGCCCTCGGGATTTACTAGCACAGATACGCAGTATTTT.